This T cell receptor (beta chain) was sequenced for a study of neurological immune-mediated disorders. Whole-study results and caveats: No CDR3 amino acid sequences recurred among expanded clones across subjects, suggesting private repertoires in all groups.

The cDNA was synthesized by means of template-switch 5'RACE, which was carried out with 10-nucleotide random UMIs. From 15-18 subjects, every sequencing run obtained over 190 million TCR-beta sequences. TCRdb used MiXCR to reprocess the 5' RACE reads, holding one entry per CDR3 protein. This sample has 35,000 to 40,000 distinct CDR3 sequences; more than 9.5% occur once, and the top ten carry about 4%. This clonotype came up many times. The antigen is undetermined. Time point described: technical triplicate 1. Unsorted libraries were generated from 2 million PBMCs. These cells had been stored in RNAlater at -80 C. Input material: PBMCs. The receptor's source is a man between 60 and 75 years old with HTLV-1-associated myelopathy (HAM/TSP).

CDR3 loop: CSARRASTDTQYF. DNA of the CDR3: TGCAGTGCTAGGCGGGCTAGCACAGATACGCAGTATTTT. The J gene is TRBJ2-3, the V gene TRBV20-1, with D possibly matching TRBD2 (5 bases). This CDR3 is 13 amino acids long. CDR1 is DFQATT and CDR2 is SNEGSKA in the germline V gene (reference sequence). V lost 3 bases, J lost 0 bases, and 7 bases lay in between.